This TCR beta chain was found in a study of cytomegalovirus exposure and HLA in healthy donors. The wider study: Within the Caucasian-associated ancestry cluster were around 81% of the roughly 430 genotyped donors.

The PCR made use of 60 Vbeta and 13 Jbeta primers. Original methodology: Approximately 10 million shared chains were among around 80 million unique TCR beta chains counted in a later analysis. The assay was immunoSEQ multiplex PCR, and TCRdb's table has in-frame clones only and misses some. Clonal size and the V and J genes are those of that table, whereas D and trimming came from the DNA. The sample gives fewer than 110,000 clones, around 77% of which show up once; about 2% is in the top ten. The CDR3 is 15 residues long. Germline V CDR1 and CDR2: MNHEY, SMNVEV (reference sequence). V was cut by 6 bases and J by 4 bases, with 18 bases left in between.

The source of this sequence is a young man in good health and CMV-seronegative. This chain joins TRBV27 and TRBJ1-2; D is undetermined. The specimen sequenced was PBMCs. DNA of the CDR3: TGTGCCAGCAGAGGGAGCAGGCAGCTACTCTATGGCTACACCTTC. As protein: CASRGSRQLLYGYTF.